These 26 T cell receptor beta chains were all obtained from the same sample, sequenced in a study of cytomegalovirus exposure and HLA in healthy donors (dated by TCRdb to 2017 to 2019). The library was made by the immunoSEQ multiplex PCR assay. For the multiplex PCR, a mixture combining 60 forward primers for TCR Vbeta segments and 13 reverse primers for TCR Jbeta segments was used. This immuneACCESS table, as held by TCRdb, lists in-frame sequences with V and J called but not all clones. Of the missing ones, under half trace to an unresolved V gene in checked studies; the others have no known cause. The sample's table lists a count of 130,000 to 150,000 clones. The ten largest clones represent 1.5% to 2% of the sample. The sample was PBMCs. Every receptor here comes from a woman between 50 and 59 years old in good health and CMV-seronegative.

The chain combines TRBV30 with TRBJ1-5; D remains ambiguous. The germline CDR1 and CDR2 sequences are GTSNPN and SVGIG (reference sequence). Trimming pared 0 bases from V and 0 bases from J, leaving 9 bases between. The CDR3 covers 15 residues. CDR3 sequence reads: CAWSVAGLSNQPQHF. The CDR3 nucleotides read TGTGCCTGGAGTGTAGCAGGCCTTAGCAATCAGCCCCAGCATTTT.

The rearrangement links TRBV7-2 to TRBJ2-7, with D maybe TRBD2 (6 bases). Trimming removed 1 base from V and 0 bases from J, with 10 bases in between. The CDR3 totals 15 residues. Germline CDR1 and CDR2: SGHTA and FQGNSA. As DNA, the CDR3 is TGTGCCAGCAGCTTAGGGGGGGAAGCCTCCTACGAGCAGTACTTC. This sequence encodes CASSLGGEASYEQYF. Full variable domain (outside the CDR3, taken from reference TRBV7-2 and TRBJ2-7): GAGVSQSPSNKVTEKGKDVELRCDPISGHTALYWYRQSLGQGLEFLIYFQGNSAPDKSGLPSDRFSAERTGGSVSTLTIQRTQQEDSAVYLCASSLGGEASYEQYFGPGTRLTVT.

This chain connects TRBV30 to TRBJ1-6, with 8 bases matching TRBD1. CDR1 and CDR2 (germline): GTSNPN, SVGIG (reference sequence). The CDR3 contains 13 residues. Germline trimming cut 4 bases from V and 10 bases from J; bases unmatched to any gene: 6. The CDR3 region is CAWTQGAISPLHF. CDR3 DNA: TGTGCCTGGACGCAGGGGGCAATCTCACCCCTCCACTTT.

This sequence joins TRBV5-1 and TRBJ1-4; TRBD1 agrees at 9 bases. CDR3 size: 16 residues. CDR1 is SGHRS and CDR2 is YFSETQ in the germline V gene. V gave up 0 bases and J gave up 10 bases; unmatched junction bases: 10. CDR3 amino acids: CASSLAGQGRVAKLFF. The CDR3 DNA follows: TGCGCCAGCAGCTTGGCAGGACAGGGGAGAGTGGCAAAACTGTTTTTT.

The CDR3 is CASSSRDEQYF. CDR3 in DNA: TGTGCCAGCAGCTCCCGGGACGAGCAGTACTTC. This chain joins TRBV7-8 and TRBJ2-7, with D hard to call. Germline CDR1 is SGHVS and CDR2 is FQNEAQ. V was clipped by 4 bases and J by 5 bases, with 6 bases between them. The length of the CDR3 is 11 residues.

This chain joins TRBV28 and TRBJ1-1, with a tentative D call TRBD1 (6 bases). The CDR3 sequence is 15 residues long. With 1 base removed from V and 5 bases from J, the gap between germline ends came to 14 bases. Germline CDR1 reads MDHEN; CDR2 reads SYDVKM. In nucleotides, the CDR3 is TGTGCCAGCAGTTTATTGGGGGCGCGACGGACTGAAGCTTTCTTT. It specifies CASSLLGARRTEAFF.

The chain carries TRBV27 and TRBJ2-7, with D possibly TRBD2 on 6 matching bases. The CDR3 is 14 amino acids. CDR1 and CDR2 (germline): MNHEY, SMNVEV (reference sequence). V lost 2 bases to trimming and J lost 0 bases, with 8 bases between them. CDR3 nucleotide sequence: TGTGCCAGCAGTTTACGGGAGACCTCCTACGAGCAGTACTTC. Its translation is CASSLRETSYEQYF.

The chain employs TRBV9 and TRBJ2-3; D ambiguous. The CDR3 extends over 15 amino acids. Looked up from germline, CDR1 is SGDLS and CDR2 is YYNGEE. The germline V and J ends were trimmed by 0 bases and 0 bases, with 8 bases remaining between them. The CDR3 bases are TGTGCCAGCAGCGTAGCCCCTGTAAGCACAGATACGCAGTATTTT. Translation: CASSVAPVSTDTQYF.

For the CDR3, the DNA is TGTGCCAGCAGCTCAGGACAGGGGGCTATCAATCAGCCCCAGCATTTT. Protein sequence: CASSSGQGAINQPQHF. The rearrangement joins TRBV7-8 to TRBJ1-5, with TRBD1 matching over 11 bases. Germline values: CDR1 SGHVS, CDR2 FQNEAQ. The CDR3 is 16 amino acids. After removal of 4 bases from V and 3 bases from J, the junction contained 5 bases not matched to a gene. Based on the CDR3 plus reference TRBV7-8 and TRBJ1-5, the full variable domain is GAGVSQSPRYKVAKRGQDVALRCDPISGHVSLFWYQQALGQGPEFLTYFQNEAQLDKSGLPSDRFFAERPEGSVSTLKIQRTQQEDSAVYLCASSSGQGAINQPQHFGDGTRLSIL.

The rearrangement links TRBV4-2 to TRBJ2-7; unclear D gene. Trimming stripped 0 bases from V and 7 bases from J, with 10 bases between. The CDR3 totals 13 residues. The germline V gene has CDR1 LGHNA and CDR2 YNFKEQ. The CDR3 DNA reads TGTGCCAGCAGCCAAGATCAAGTGCTAGAGCAGTACTTC. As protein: CASSQDQVLEQYF.

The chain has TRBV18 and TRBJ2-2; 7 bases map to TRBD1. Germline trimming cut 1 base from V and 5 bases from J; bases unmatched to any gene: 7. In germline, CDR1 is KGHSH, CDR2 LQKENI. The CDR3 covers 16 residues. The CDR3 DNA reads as TGTGCCAGCTCACCACTCCAGGGGGTCGCGACCGGGGAGCTGTTTTTT. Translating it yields CASSPLQGVATGELFF.

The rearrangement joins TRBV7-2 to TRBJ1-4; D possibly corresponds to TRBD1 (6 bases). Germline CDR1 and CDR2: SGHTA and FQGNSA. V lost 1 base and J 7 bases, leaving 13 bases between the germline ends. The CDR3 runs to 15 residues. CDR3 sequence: CASSLERGRVEKLFF. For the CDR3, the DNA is TGTGCCAGCAGCTTAGAGCGGGGGCGCGTTGAAAAACTGTTTTTT.

CDR3 region: CASSNTGGIGGELFF. The CDR3 bases are TGTGCCAGCAGTAACACAGGGGGCATAGGCGGGGAGCTGTTTTTT. This chain connects TRBV6-6 to TRBJ2-2; TRBD1 matches 9 bases. Looked up from germline, CDR1 is MNHNY and CDR2 is SVGAGI (reference sequence). The length of the CDR3 is 15 residues. Trimming removed 5 bases from V and 7 bases from J; junction bases left unmatched: 8.

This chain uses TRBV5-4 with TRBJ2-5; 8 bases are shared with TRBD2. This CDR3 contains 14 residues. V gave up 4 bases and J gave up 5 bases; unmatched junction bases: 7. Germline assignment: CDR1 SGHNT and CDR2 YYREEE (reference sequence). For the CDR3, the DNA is TGTGCCAGCAGCCCGGGGGGGGAGAGGGAGACCCAGTACTTC. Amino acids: CASSPGGERETQYF.

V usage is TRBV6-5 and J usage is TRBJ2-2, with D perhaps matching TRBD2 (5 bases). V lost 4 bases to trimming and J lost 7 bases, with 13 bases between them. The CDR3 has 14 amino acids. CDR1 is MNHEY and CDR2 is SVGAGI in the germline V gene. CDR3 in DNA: TGTGCCAGCAGTTGGGCGGGCGGGTACGGGGAGCTGTTTTTT. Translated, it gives CASSWAGGYGELFF.

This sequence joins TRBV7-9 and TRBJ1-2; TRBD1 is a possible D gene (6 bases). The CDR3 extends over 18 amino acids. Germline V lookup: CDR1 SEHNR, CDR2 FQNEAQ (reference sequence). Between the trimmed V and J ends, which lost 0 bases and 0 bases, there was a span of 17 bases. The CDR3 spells CASSLAGGAESSNYGYTF. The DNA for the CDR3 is TGTGCCAGCAGCTTAGCGGGGGGGGCAGAGAGTTCTAACTATGGCTACACCTTC.

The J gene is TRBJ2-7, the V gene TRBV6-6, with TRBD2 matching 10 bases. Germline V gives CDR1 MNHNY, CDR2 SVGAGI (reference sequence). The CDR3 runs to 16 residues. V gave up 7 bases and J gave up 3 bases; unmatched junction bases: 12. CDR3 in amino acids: CASTRASGGRNYEQYF. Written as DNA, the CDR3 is TGTGCCAGCACAAGGGCTAGCGGGGGACGTAACTACGAGCAGTACTTC.

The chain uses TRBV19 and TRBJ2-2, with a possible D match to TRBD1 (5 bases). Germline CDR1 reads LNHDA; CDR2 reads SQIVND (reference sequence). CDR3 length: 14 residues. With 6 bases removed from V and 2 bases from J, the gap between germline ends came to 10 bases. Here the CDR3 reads CASRRTRNTGELFF. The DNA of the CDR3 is TGTGCCAGTAGGCGGACAAGAAACACCGGGGAGCTGTTTTTT.

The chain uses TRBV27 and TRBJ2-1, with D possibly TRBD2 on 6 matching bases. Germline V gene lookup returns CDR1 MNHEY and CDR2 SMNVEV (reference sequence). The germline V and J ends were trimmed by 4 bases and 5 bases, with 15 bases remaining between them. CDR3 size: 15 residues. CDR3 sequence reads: CASSYMREANNEQFF. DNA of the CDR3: TGTGCCAGCAGTTACATGAGGGAGGCAAACAATGAGCAGTTCTTC.

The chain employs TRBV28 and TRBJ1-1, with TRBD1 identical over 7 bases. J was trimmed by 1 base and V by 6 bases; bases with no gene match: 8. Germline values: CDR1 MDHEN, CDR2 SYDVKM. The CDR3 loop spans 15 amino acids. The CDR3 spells CASRAQGGRNTEAFF. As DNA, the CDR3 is TGTGCCAGCAGAGCGCAAGGGGGCAGGAACACTGAAGCTTTCTTT.

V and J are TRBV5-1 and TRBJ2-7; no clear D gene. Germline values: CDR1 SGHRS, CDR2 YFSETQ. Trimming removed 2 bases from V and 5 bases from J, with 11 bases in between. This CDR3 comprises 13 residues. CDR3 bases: TGCGCCAGCAGCTTTGCCAGCGTCGACGAGCAGTACTTC. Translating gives CASSFASVDEQYF. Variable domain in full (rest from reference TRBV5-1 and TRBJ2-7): KAGVTQTPRYLIKTRGQQVTLSCSPISGHRSVSWYQQTPGQGLQFLFEYFSETQRNKGNFPGRFSGRQFSNSRSEMNVSTLELGDSALYLCASSFASVDEQYFGPGTRLTVT.

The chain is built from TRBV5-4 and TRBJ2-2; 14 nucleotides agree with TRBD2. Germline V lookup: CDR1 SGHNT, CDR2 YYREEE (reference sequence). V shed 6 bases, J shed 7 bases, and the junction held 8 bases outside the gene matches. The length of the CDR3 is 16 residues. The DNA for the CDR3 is TGTGCCAGCACCATAGGACTAGCGGGAGGCCTCGGGGAGCTGTTTTTT. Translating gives CASTIGLAGGLGELFF.

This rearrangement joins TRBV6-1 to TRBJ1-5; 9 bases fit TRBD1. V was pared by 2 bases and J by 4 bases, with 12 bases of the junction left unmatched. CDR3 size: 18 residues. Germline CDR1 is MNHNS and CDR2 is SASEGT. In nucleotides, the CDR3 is TGTGCCAGCAGTGAAATAAGTTATTGGGACAGGGAAAATCAGCCCCAGCATTTT. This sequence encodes CASSEISYWDRENQPQHF.

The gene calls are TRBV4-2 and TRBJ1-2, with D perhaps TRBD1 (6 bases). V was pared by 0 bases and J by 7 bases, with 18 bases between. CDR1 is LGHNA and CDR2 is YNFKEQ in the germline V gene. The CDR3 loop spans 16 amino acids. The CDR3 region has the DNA TGTGCCAGCAGCCAAGATCTAAGGTCGGCAGGGGTTGGCTACACCTTC. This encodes CASSQDLRSAGVGYTF.

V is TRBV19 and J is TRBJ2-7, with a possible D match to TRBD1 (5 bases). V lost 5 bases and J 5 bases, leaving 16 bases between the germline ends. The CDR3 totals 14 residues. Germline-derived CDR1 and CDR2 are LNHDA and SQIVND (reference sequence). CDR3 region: CASSPLQGWHEQYF. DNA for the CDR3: TGTGCCAGTAGTCCGCTCCAGGGTTGGCACGAGCAGTACTTC. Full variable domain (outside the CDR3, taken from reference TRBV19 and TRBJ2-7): DGGITQSPKYLFRKEGQNVTLSCEQNLNHDAMYWYRQDPGQGLRLIYYSQIVNDFQKGDIAEGYSVSREKKESFPLTVTSAQKNPTAFYLCASSPLQGWHEQYFGPGTRLTVT.

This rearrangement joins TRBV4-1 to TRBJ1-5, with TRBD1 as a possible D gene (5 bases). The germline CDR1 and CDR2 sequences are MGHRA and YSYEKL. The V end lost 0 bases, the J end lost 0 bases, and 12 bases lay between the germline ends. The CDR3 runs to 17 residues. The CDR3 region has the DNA TGCGCCAGCAGCCAAGATGGGGCAGTTTATAGCAATCAGCCCCAGCATTTT. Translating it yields CASSQDGAVYSNQPQHF.